Listed here is a single TCR beta chain. Its antigen remains unknown. The study ran its PCR with 60 Vbeta and 13 Jbeta primers. Data came from immunoSEQ multiplex PCR; TCRdb stores just in-frame clones and leaves some out. The data show a few hundred thousand clones, with less than 85% seen just once and about 0.22% held by the top ten. The data belong to a study of cytomegalovirus exposure and HLA in healthy donors. Study outcomes and limitations: Later, an analysis found that common viral pathogens appeared to be linked with several of the most significant clusters. TCR beta chain V- and J-gene trimming was linked, in a later analysis, to a missense variant in DCLRE1C.

Germline V CDR1 and CDR2: SNHLY, FYNNEI. Trimming left V 3 bases short and J 0 bases short, with 7 bases between. The CDR3 is 14 residues long. This receptor was taken from a girl aged 2 to 10 in good health and CMV-seronegative. The chain has TRBV2 and TRBJ2-3; D unresolved. The sequenced sample was PBMCs. CDR3 sequence reads: CASSDRSSTDTQYF. For the CDR3, the DNA is TGTGCCAGCAGTGATCGTAGCAGCACAGATACGCAGTATTTT.